This passage covers 24 T cell receptor beta chains from one sample sequenced in a study of CXCR3-negative and CXCR3-positive naive CD8 T cells. The TRB cDNA libraries were prepared by 5' RACE with UMI labels. From the 5' RACE reads, TCRdb lists one entry per CDR3 protein and no DNA. This sample's clone table lists over 100,000 distinct CDR3 sequences. The sample taken for sequencing was naive CXCR3- CD8+ T cells from blood. Regarding subset: CD45RO-CCR7+CD27+CD95- naive CD8+ T cells lacking CXCR3 (TNR3-). The receptor set was obtained from a human donor in good health. Some clones in this sample may be carry-over from other donors' samples.

The chain is built from TRBV7-9 and TRBJ2-1; TCRdb's D gene call, TRBD1, goes unchecked for lack of DNA. The CDR3 contains 13 residues. CDR1 is SEHNR and CDR2 is FQNEAQ in the germline V gene (reference sequence). The CDR3 reads CASSFQGRDEQFF.

The CDR3 loop reads CASSQQPNEKLFF. The V gene is TRBV13, the J gene TRBJ1-4. Germline values: CDR1 PRHDT, CDR2 FYEKMQ (reference sequence). This CDR3 contains 13 residues. The full variable domain, rest sourced from reference TRBV13 and TRBJ1-4, is AAGVIQSPRHLIKEKRETATLKCYPIPRHDTVYWYQQGPGQDPQFLISFYEKMQSDKGSIPDRFSAQQFSDYHSELNMSSLELGDSALYFCASSQQPNEKLFFGSGTQLSVL.

The chain has TRBV27 and TRBJ2-7. Germline V gene lookup returns CDR1 MNHEY and CDR2 SMNVEV (reference sequence). This CDR3 is built from 14 residues. The CDR3 here is CASSLPGRSYEQYF.

This sequence joins TRBV15 and TRBJ2-5; TCRdb's D call, TRBD2, is unchecked because there is no DNA. This CDR3 is 16 amino acids long. Germline assignment: CDR1 LNHNV and CDR2 YYDKDF (reference sequence). The CDR3 loop reads CATSRPLPAGQETQYF. Full variable domain (rest looked up from reference TRBV15 and TRBJ2-5): DAMVIQNPRYQVTQFGKPVTLSCSQTLNHNVMYWYQQKSSQAPKLLFHYYDKDFNNEADTPDNFQSRRPNTSFCFLDIRSPGLGDTAMYLCATSRPLPAGQETQYFGPGTRLLVL.

This chain connects TRBV24-1 to TRBJ2-1; TCRdb names TRBD1, which stays unverified in the absence of DNA. CDR1 is KGHDR, CDR2 SFDVKD, per germline. CDR3 length equals 16 residues. The chain's CDR3 is CATSDSLAGGWDEQFF.

The CDR3 sequence: CSVEWPGQGRGYTF. The V call is TRBV29-1, the J call TRBJ1-2; TCRdb outputs TRBD1, but without DNA this stays unchecked. Germline values: CDR1 SQVTM, CDR2 ANQGSEA. The CDR3 extends over 14 amino acids.

The CDR3 region is CASSLASSWSYEQYF. This chain connects TRBV5-1 to TRBJ2-7. Germline V gives CDR1 SGHRS, CDR2 YFSETQ. The CDR3 is 15 residues long. Based on the CDR3 plus reference TRBV5-1 and TRBJ2-7, the full variable domain is KAGVTQTPRYLIKTRGQQVTLSCSPISGHRSVSWYQQTPGQGLQFLFEYFSETQRNKGNFPGRFSGRQFSNSRSEMNVSTLELGDSALYLCASSLASSWSYEQYFGPGTRLTVT.

This sequence joins TRBV6-4 and TRBJ2-2. The V gene's germline CDR1 is MRHNA and CDR2 SNTAGT. The CDR3 sequence is 13 residues long. The CDR3 reads CASSDSDTGELFF.

V usage is TRBV7-9 and J usage is TRBJ1-1. Germline lookup yields CDR1 SEHNR and CDR2 FQNEAQ (reference sequence). The CDR3 totals 13 residues. The CDR3 protein is CASSLGLRDEAFF.

The chain employs TRBV15 and TRBJ1-6; the D call from TCRdb, TRBD1, cannot be confirmed without DNA. Germline V gene data show CDR1 as LNHNV and CDR2 as YYDKDF (reference sequence). CDR3 size: 14 residues. CDR3 in amino acids: CATGGQITNSPLHF.

The V gene is TRBV5-1, the J gene TRBJ2-1; there is no DNA to check the TCRdb D call of TRBD2. CDR3 length equals 17 residues. From germline, CDR1 is SGHRS and CDR2 YFSETQ. CDR3 in amino acids: CASSLEPPGLSYNEQFF.

This sequence joins TRBV28 and TRBJ2-3; TCRdb's D call of TRBD2 is untestable without DNA. Germline loops: CDR1 MDHEN, CDR2 SYDVKM. The CDR3 covers 17 residues. CDR3 protein: CASTPRTIFGGTDTQYF. Based on the CDR3 plus reference TRBV28 and TRBJ2-3, the full variable domain is DVKVTQSSRYLVKRTGEKVFLECVQDMDHENMFWYRQDPGLGLRLIYFSYDVKMKEKGDIPEGYSVSREKKERFSLILESASTNQTSMYLCASTPRTIFGGTDTQYFGPGTRLTVL.

The CDR3 sequence is CSVRGSSGRVSTYNEQFF. The gene calls are TRBV29-1 and TRBJ2-1; the D call of TRBD2 rests on TCRdb alone, since no DNA is present to check it. Per germline, CDR1 SQVTM and CDR2 ANQGSEA. The CDR3 has 18 amino acids.

This chain connects TRBV7-9 to TRBJ2-5; the D call from TCRdb, TRBD2, cannot be confirmed without DNA. The length of the CDR3 is 13 residues. CDR1 is SEHNR, CDR2 FQNEAQ, per germline (reference sequence). The CDR3 region is CASSLLLAETQYF.

V is TRBV18 and J is TRBJ1-6. Germline loops: CDR1 KGHSH, CDR2 LQKENI. This CDR3 has 15 amino acids. This chain's CDR3 is CASSPTGAVNSPLHF.

The chain employs TRBV7-9 and TRBJ2-5; absent DNA, TCRdb's TRBD1 call cannot be checked. The CDR3 is 14 amino acids. CDR1 SEHNR and CDR2 FQNEAQ come from the germline V gene (reference sequence). Here the CDR3 reads CASSLSGTGETQYF.

The chain links TRBV7-9 to TRBJ2-7; with no DNA, the TCRdb D assignment of TRBD1 cannot be verified. The germline CDR1 and CDR2 sequences are SEHNR and FQNEAQ (reference sequence). The CDR3 totals 13 residues. The CDR3 is CASSLAEGYEQYF.

V and J are TRBV27 and TRBJ2-7; no DNA is available, so the TRBD2 call from TCRdb remains unchecked. From germline, CDR1 is MNHEY and CDR2 SMNVEV (reference sequence). The CDR3 is made up of 15 amino acids. The CDR3 protein is CASSLSGSGRYEQYF.

The rearrangement links TRBV15 to TRBJ1-1; without DNA, the TCRdb call of TRBD1 cannot be checked. CDR1 LNHNV and CDR2 YYDKDF come from the germline V gene (reference sequence). This CDR3 has 13 amino acids. The CDR3 sequence is CATSRGTGREAFF.

The genes are TRBV5-6 and TRBJ2-1; as DNA is missing, the TRBD1 call by TCRdb cannot be tested. Germline values: CDR1 SGHDT, CDR2 YYEEEE. CDR3 length: 12 residues. CDR3: CASSSLSNEQFF.

This chain connects TRBV12-5 to TRBJ2-1; TCRdb's D gene call, TRBD2, goes unchecked for lack of DNA. The CDR3 spans 15 residues. The germline CDR1 and CDR2 sequences are LGHNT and FRNRAP. CDR3 sequence: CASGDSGRAWNEQFF. Looking up the rest from reference TRBV12-5 and TRBJ2-1 gives the full variable domain: DARVTQTPRHKVTEMGQEVTMRCQPILGHNTVFWYRQTMMQGLELLAYFRNRAPLDDSGMPKDRFSAEMPDATLATLKIQPSEPRDSAVYFCASGDSGRAWNEQFFGPGTRLTVL.

The rearrangement uses TRBV6-2 or TRBV6-3 and TRBJ2-5; the D call from TCRdb, TRBD1, cannot be confirmed without DNA. From germline, CDR1 is MNHEY and CDR2 SVGEGT. The length of the CDR3 is 14 residues. This CDR3 is CATLIGRKRETQYF.

The rearrangement links TRBV20-1 to TRBJ2-5. CDR3 length: 11 amino acids. Germline-derived CDR1 and CDR2 are DFQATT and SNEGSKA (reference sequence). This CDR3 reads CSARDHETQYF.

V is TRBV15 and J is TRBJ2-1; TCRdb's assignment of TRBD1 cannot be checked, as there is no DNA. The germline gives CDR1 LNHNV, CDR2 YYDKDF (reference sequence). There are 13 residues in the CDR3. Here the CDR3 reads CATSRGRGDEQFF.